This T cell receptor beta chain is drawn from a study of cytomegalovirus exposure and HLA in healthy donors. For the study at large: In an earlier analysis, 90 million to 130 million unique TCR beta sequences were found from approximately 190 million T cells. Genotyping of 300 to 450 donors showed that around 81% belonged to the Caucasian-associated ancestry cluster.

Study results and caveats: The authors reported that TCR beta sequences could predict HLA-A and HLA-B alleles. These predictions were accurate for most subjects in the first cohort. For TCR beta chains, V- and J-gene trimming was later linked to a missense DCLRE1C variant.

PCR was performed using 60 Vbeta and 13 Jbeta primers. Profiling relied on immunoSEQ multiplex PCR, and the TCRdb table lists in-frame clones only, not all of them. In the table there are about 150,000 clones, about 85% of which are singletons. Details on this clone: Its antigen is currently unknown.

The sample was PBMCs. This receptor was identified in a young woman in good health and CMV-seronegative.

CDR3 DNA: TGTGCCAGCAGCTCAAGGCCGGGGAACACTGAAGCTTTCTTT. It translates to CASSSRPGNTEAFF. The chain joins TRBV7-2 to TRBJ1-1; D ambiguous. Per germline, CDR1 SGHTA and CDR2 FQGNSA. The CDR3 consists of 14 residues. With 4 bases removed from V and 1 base from J, the gap between germline ends came to 10 bases.